This TCR beta chain was captured by sequencing in a study of cytomegalovirus exposure and HLA in healthy donors. The study, taken as a whole, reports: Rarity held for most TCR sequences, but there were some public TCRs that occurred in many donors. The investigators catalogued 150 to 200 TCR beta chains as cytomegalovirus-associated.

Details on this clone: Its antigen is not known.

Germline V gene lookup returns CDR1 LNHDA and CDR2 SQIVND (reference sequence). The V and J ends lost 9 bases and 9 bases respectively, with 17 bases between them. The CDR3 is 13 amino acids. Researchers ran the PCR with 60 Vbeta and 13 Jbeta primers. The protocol was immunoSEQ multiplex PCR, while the TCRdb copy is restricted to in-frame clones and leaves out a portion. The table records almost 200,000 clones, 70% to 90% of them present only once. The sequence derives from a woman aged 50 to 60 in good health and CMV-seronegative. Sequences were obtained from PBMCs. The chain recombines TRBV19 with TRBJ1-4; D uncertain. The CDR3 DNA follows: TGTGCCAGCCAAAGTAGCCCCTTGAAAAAACTGTTTTTT. Protein: CASQSSPLKKLFF.